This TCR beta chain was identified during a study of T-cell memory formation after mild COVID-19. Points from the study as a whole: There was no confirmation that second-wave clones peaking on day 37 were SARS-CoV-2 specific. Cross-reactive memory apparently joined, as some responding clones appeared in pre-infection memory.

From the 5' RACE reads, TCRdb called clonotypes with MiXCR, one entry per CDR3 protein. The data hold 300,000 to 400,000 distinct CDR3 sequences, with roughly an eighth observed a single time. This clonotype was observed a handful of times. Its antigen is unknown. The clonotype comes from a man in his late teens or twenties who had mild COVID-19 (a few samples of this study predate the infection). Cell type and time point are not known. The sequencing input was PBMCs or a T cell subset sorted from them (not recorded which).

The CDR3 spells CAWSPQTGEAFF. DNA of the CDR3: TGTGCCTGGAGCCCCCAGACAGGAGAAGCTTTCTTT. V gene TRBV30 combines with J gene TRBJ1-1; maybe TRBD1 (6 bases). Trimming removed 3 bases from V and 8 bases from J, with 13 bases in between. Germline CDR1 is GTSNPN and CDR2 is SVGIG (reference sequence). The CDR3 extends over 12 amino acids.